This T cell receptor (beta chain) was captured in a study of technical replicates of blood from a few donors. The data were produced by immunoSEQ multiplex PCR, yet TCRdb's version contains in-frame clones alone and is incomplete. The repertoire has 50,000 to 60,000 clones, 91% of them found once; the top ten carry about 3.8%. Sequencing used PBMCs. This clonotype originated in a human donor in good health. Some clones in this sample may be carry-over from other donors' samples.

The CDR3 nucleotides are TGTGCCAGCAGCTTACAGAGAGGGTTGGGCACCGGGGAGCTGTTTTTT. Protein sequence: CASSLQRGLGTGELFF. The V gene is TRBV13, the J gene TRBJ2-2; D might be TRBD2 (5 bases). V was trimmed by 2 bases and J by 4 bases, leaving 14 bases between them. CDR3 size: 16 residues. The germline CDR1 and CDR2 sequences are PRHDT and FYEKMQ (reference sequence).